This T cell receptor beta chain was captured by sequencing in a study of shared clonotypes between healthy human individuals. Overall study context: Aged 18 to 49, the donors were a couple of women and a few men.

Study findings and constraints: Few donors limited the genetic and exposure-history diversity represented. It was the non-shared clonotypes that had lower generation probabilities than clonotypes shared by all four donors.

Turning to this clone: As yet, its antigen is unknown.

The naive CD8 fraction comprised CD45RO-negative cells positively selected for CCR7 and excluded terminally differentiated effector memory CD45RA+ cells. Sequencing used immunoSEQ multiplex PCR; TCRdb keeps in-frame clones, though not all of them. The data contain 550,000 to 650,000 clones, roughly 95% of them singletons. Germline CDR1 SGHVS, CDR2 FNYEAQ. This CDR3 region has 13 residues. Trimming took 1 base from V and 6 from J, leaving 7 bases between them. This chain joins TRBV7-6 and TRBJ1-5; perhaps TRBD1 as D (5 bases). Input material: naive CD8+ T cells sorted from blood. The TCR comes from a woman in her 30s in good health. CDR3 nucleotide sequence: TGTGCCAGCAGCTTAGAGAGGGGTCAGCCCCAGCATTTT. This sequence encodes CASSLERGQPQHF.